Shown below are 8 T cell receptor beta chains from a single sample sequenced in a study of monozygotic twins with cystic fibrosis. The repertoire was sequenced with immunoSEQ multiplex PCR; TCRdb's copy has only in-frame clones and lacks some. The sample records roughly 24,000 clones, around 97% being singletons. Sequencing was carried out using blood. The source of these receptors is a girl aged 5-17 years with cystic fibrosis.

V is TRBV18 and J is TRBJ2-7, with D tentatively TRBD1 or TRBD2 (5 bases each). The V gene lost 3 bases and the J gene lost 5 bases, with 11 bases spanning the gap. Germline-derived CDR1 and CDR2 are KGHSH and LQKENI. The CDR3 consists of 13 residues. For the CDR3, the DNA is TGTGCCAGCTCACCCAGCAGGGACCACGAGCAGTACTTC. It specifies CASSPSRDHEQYF.

The chain carries TRBV29-1 and TRBJ2-5, with D possibly being TRBD1 (5 bases). The CDR3 contains 13 residues. With 6 bases removed from V and 6 bases from J, the gap between germline ends came to 17 bases. Germline CDR1 SQVTM, CDR2 ANQGSEA. The DNA of the CDR3 is TGCAGCGTGGGGCCCAGAACGGTAAAGACCCAGTACTTC. Amino acids: CSVGPRTVKTQYF.

This sequence joins TRBV10-3 and TRBJ1-3; D is undetermined. V gave up 7 bases and J gave up 0 bases, with 7 bases separating them. The CDR3 has 13 residues. Germline V gene sequence: CDR1 ENHRY, CDR2 SYGVKD. The DNA of the CDR3 is TGTGCCATCACGGGATACTCTGGAAACACCATATATTTT. It yields the protein CAITGYSGNTIYF.

This chain uses TRBV27 with TRBJ2-7; D assignment may be TRBD1 or TRBD2 (5 bases each). The CDR3 is 13 residues long. With 4 bases removed from V and 6 bases from J, the gap between germline ends came to 13 bases. Germline assignment: CDR1 MNHEY and CDR2 SMNVEV (reference sequence). The CDR3 sequence is CASSSVFGGEQYF. CDR3 nucleotide sequence: TGTGCCAGCAGTTCCGTGTTTGGGGGCGAGCAGTACTTC.

The chain carries TRBV15 and TRBJ2-5; a possible D gene is TRBD2 (6 bases). The CDR3 has 16 residues. Deletions cut 1 base from V and 0 bases from J, with 12 bases between. From germline, CDR1 is LNHNV and CDR2 YYDKDF (reference sequence). The CDR3 here is CATSRVAEPYQETQYF. CDR3 coding DNA: TGTGCCACCAGCAGAGTAGCGGAACCTTACCAAGAGACCCAGTACTTC.

The chain employs TRBV29-1 and TRBJ1-2; D gene unclear. Looked up from germline, CDR1 is SQVTM and CDR2 is ANQGSEA. Trimming left V 6 bases short and J 3 bases short, with 14 bases between. This CDR3 is built from 13 residues. The CDR3 DNA reads TGCAGCGTGCCCAAAGGTTGGGACTATGGCTACACCTTC. It is translated as CSVPKGWDYGYTF.

The V gene is TRBV4-3, the J gene TRBJ2-5, with 9 bases that match TRBD2. CDR3 size: 17 residues. Germline V lookup: CDR1 LGHNA, CDR2 YSLEER. The V segment lost 0 bases and the J segment 2 bases; nucleotides outside the gene matches: 7. Here the CDR3 reads CASSQDWEAGGQETQYF. CDR3 nucleotide sequence: TGCGCCAGCAGCCAAGATTGGGAAGCGGGAGGTCAAGAGACCCAGTACTTC.

The genes are TRBV5-1 and TRBJ2-7; D perhaps matches TRBD1 (5 bases). Per germline, CDR1 SGHRS and CDR2 YFSETQ. The CDR3 is made up of 13 amino acids. The V and J ends lost 5 bases and 2 bases respectively, with 11 bases between them. Here the CDR3 DNA reads TGCGCCAGCAGTCAGGGATTGACCTACGAGCAGTACTTC. It yields the protein CASSQGLTYEQYF. Full variable domain (missing parts from reference TRBV5-1 and TRBJ2-7): KAGVTQTPRYLIKTRGQQVTLSCSPISGHRSVSWYQQTPGQGLQFLFEYFSETQRNKGNFPGRFSGRQFSNSRSEMNVSTLELGDSALYLCASSQGLTYEQYFGPGTRLTVT.